These 7 T cell receptor beta chains originate from one sample sequenced in a study of CXCR3-negative and CXCR3-positive naive CD8 T cells. Study-wide findings and caveats: TRB CDR3s were more hydrophobic in CXCR3-positive than in CXCR3-negative naive cells.

Carrying UMI labels, the TRB cDNA libraries were prepared through 5' RACE. For each CDR3 protein, TCRdb gives one entry from its re-call of the 5' RACE reads, without DNA. The table for this sample gives roughly 120,000 distinct CDR3 sequences. Their antigens remain unidentified. Sequencing was performed on naive CXCR3+ CD8+ T cells from blood. Stated subset: CD45RO-CCR7+CD27+CD95- naive CD8+ T cells expressing CXCR3 (TNR3+). The source of these receptors is a human donor in good health. Some clones in this sample may be carry-over from other donors' samples.

The rearrangement links TRBV3-1 to TRBJ2-3; as DNA is missing, the TRBD1 call by TCRdb cannot be tested. Germline V lookup: CDR1 LGHDT, CDR2 YNNKEL (reference sequence). The CDR3 is 16 amino acids. This chain's CDR3 is CASSQELADITDTQYF.

J is TRBJ2-3 and V is TRBV11-2; TCRdb returns TRBD1, unconfirmable since there is no DNA. The CDR3 runs to 15 residues. Germline V gene lookup returns CDR1 SGHAT and CDR2 FQNNGV. CDR3 sequence reads: CASLTRTGSADTQYF.

The chain carries TRBV4-1 and TRBJ2-3; TCRdb gives TRBD1 as the D gene, but with no DNA this cannot be confirmed. This CDR3 contains 13 residues. Per germline, CDR1 MGHRA and CDR2 YSYEKL. The CDR3 spells CASSQAPSDTQYF.

V and J are TRBV5-5 and TRBJ2-7; without DNA, the TCRdb call of TRBD1 cannot be checked. CDR1 and CDR2 (germline): SGHKS, YYEKEE (reference sequence). This CDR3 has 14 amino acids. CDR3 sequence reads: CASSLGTGGWEQYF. The variable domain in full, completed from reference TRBV5-5 and TRBJ2-7, reads DAGVTQSPTHLIKTRGQQVTLRCSPISGHKSVSWYQQVLGQGPQFIFQYYEKEERGRGNFPDRFSARQFPNYSSELNVNALLLGDSALYLCASSLGTGGWEQYFGPGTRLTVT.

The CDR3 loop is CSARDVFGGYEQYF. This chain links TRBV20-1 with TRBJ2-7; absent DNA, TCRdb's TRBD1 call cannot be checked. Looked up from germline, CDR1 is DFQATT and CDR2 is SNEGSKA (reference sequence). The CDR3 has 14 amino acids.

This CDR3 reads CASSLASGEYQETQYF. The chain recombines TRBV11-2 with TRBJ2-5; as DNA is missing, the TRBD2 call by TCRdb cannot be tested. The CDR3 runs 16 residues. Germline V gives CDR1 SGHAT, CDR2 FQNNGV. Supplemented by reference TRBV11-2 and TRBJ2-5, the full variable domain reads EAGVAQSPRYKIIEKRQSVAFWCNPISGHATLYWYQQILGQGPKLLIQFQNNGVVDDSQLPKDRFSAERLKGVDSTLKIQPAKLEDSAVYLCASSLASGEYQETQYFGPGTRLLVL.

The V and J genes are TRBV24-1 and TRBJ2-1; TCRdb outputs TRBD1, but without DNA this stays unchecked. The CDR3 contains 13 residues. Germline assignment: CDR1 KGHDR and CDR2 SFDVKD. This CDR3 is CATSTGERGEQFF.